The TCR beta chain described here comes from a study of blood T cells in healthy people across ages. The V gene lost 1 base and the J gene lost 7 bases, with 16 bases spanning the gap. CDR3 length equals 14 residues. CDR1 is DFQATT and CDR2 is SNEGSKA in the germline V gene (reference sequence). Next came a second PCR, run for about 6 to 12 cycles, which used a sample-barcoded 5' primer along with a J-beta primer mix. TCRdb fed the 5' RACE reads into MiXCR, producing one record per CDR3 protein. The sample yields 1.5 million or so distinct CDR3 sequences, approximately 42% seen once. The sequence was collected from a woman aged 18-35 years in good health. The source material was blood. V usage is TRBV20-1 and J usage is TRBJ1-2; a possible D gene is TRBD1 (6 bases). The CDR3, as DNA: TGCAGTGCTAGAGCCCTCGGGGGGGCGGGTGGCTACACCTTC. Translation: CSARALGGAGGYTF.